This T cell receptor (beta chain) was recorded in a study of chemoradiotherapy in HPV16-positive cancers. The protocol was immunoSEQ multiplex PCR, while the TCRdb copy is restricted to in-frame clones and leaves out a portion. The table shows approximately 30,000 clones, with over 90% occurring only once. CDR1 is LGHNT and CDR2 is FRNRAP in the germline V gene. V dropped 6 bases and J dropped 2 bases, with 13 bases sitting between them. This CDR3 has 14 amino acids. Sequencing used blood, obtained from a patient who underwent chemoradiotherapy. The rearrangement links TRBV12-5 to TRBJ1-2; no reliable D call. The TCR sequence derives from a human donor with HPV-associated anogenital cancer. CDR3 bases: TGTGCTAGTGGGGCGTCAGGAACGAACTATGGCTACACCTTC. This sequence encodes CASGASGTNYGYTF. Combining the CDR3 with reference TRBV12-5 and TRBJ1-2 gives the whole variable domain DARVTQTPRHKVTEMGQEVTMRCQPILGHNTVFWYRQTMMQGLELLAYFRNRAPLDDSGMPKDRFSAEMPDATLATLKIQPSEPRDSAVYFCASGASGTNYGYTFGSGTRLTVV.